Shown below are 31 T cell receptor beta chains from a single sample sequenced in a study of blood T cells in healthy people across ages. The second PCR ran about 6 to 11 cycles with a sample-barcoded 5' primer and J-beta primers. MiXCR, run by TCRdb on the 5' RACE reads, gives a single entry per CDR3 protein. This table holds about 840,000 distinct CDR3 sequences, 25% to 30% found once. The sample was also linked to a second study, of T cells of mothers and their children.

The sequenced material came from blood. These TCRs come from a woman in her thirties or forties in good health.

V and J are TRBV29-1 and TRBJ1-2; D is possibly TRBD1 (5 bases). V lost 4 bases and J lost 0, with 15 bases in between. The CDR3 runs 15 residues. The germline CDR1 and CDR2 sequences are SQVTM and ANQGSEA. The CDR3 coding sequence is TGCAGCGTTGTGTGGGGGAACCAGGCTAACTATGGCTACACCTTC. Protein sequence: CSVVWGNQANYGYTF.

This clonotype was found a few times. CDR3 DNA sequence: TGTGCCAGCAGTCCTGAGGGATGGAACACCGGGGAGCTGTTTTTT. Translated: CASSPEGWNTGELFF. The chain employs TRBV13 and TRBJ2-2; maybe TRBD2 (5 bases). This CDR3 region has 15 residues. The germline gives CDR1 PRHDT, CDR2 FYEKMQ (reference sequence). Between the trimmed V and J ends, which lost 6 bases and 1 base, there was a span of 12 bases.

The CDR3 region has the DNA TGCGCCAGCAGCCTCGGGCTAGCGGGATTAAGCGAGCAGTACTTC. This gives the protein CASSLGLAGLSEQYF. The gene calls are TRBV5-1 and TRBJ2-7; 9 bases agree with TRBD2. Looked up from germline, CDR1 is SGHRS and CDR2 is YFSETQ. This CDR3 region has 15 residues. J lost 6 bases, V lost 4 bases, and 11 bases had no gene match.

On this clonotype itself: A much larger clone sits a single nucleotide away, making a read error possible. The rearrangement joins TRBV12-3 or TRBV12-4 to TRBJ2-7, with 7 bases fitting TRBD1. The CDR3 spans 14 residues. With V trimmed by 4 bases and J by 9 bases, 12 bases remained unmatched. Written as DNA, the CDR3 is TGTGCCAGCAGTTCTTACCGACAGGGAGCCGTGCAGTACTTC. Translating gives CASSSYRQGAVQYF.

The chain is built from TRBV29-1 and TRBJ1-2, with a tentative D call TRBD1 (5 bases). The CDR3 runs 14 residues. The germline V gene has CDR1 SQVTM and CDR2 ANQGSEA. V was shortened by 7 bases and J by 2 bases, with 17 bases between the two germline ends. CDR3 loop: CSAWGGKGNYGYTF. The CDR3, as DNA: TGCAGCGCCTGGGGGGGGAAGGGCAACTATGGCTACACCTTC.

As regards this clonotype: Being one base from a much bigger clone, this may be a read error. V and J are TRBV5-1 and TRBJ2-5, with no clear D. Trimming left V 2 bases short and J 11 bases short, with 10 bases between. In germline, CDR1 is SGHRS, CDR2 YFSETQ. This CDR3 is 11 amino acids long. In DNA form, the CDR3 reads TGCGCCAGCAGCTTTGCCAATGAGCAGTACTTC. Its protein product is CASSFANEQYF.

This clonotype has more than one count but fewer than ten. The CDR3 is CASSYRKGQGPYEQYF. The CDR3 DNA sequence: TGTGCCAGCAGTTACCGCAAGGGACAGGGGCCCTACGAGCAGTACTTC. The chain joins TRBV6-2 or TRBV6-3 to TRBJ2-7; 10 nucleotides match TRBD1. The junction had 6 bases not matched to a gene; V was cut back by 2 bases and J by 2 bases. The CDR3 is made up of 16 amino acids. The germline CDR1 and CDR2 sequences are MNHEY and SVGEGT.

This clonotype was seen ten or more times. The rearrangement links TRBV20-1 to TRBJ2-7; TRBD2 aligns across 14 bases. This CDR3 has 17 amino acids. Germline V gene data show CDR1 as DFQATT and CDR2 as SNEGSKA (reference sequence). J gave up 3 bases and V 3 bases, and 10 bases lay outside the gene matches. The CDR3 is CSARATSGGETSYEQYF. The CDR3 DNA reads as TGCAGTGCTAGGGCGACTAGCGGGGGGGAGACAAGCTACGAGCAGTACTTC.

The V call is TRBV7-6, the J call TRBJ2-5; 10 nucleotides align to TRBD2. The ends lost 0 bases at V and 1 base at J; junction bases unmatched: 5. The CDR3 has 17 amino acids. Germline CDR1 reads SGHVS; CDR2 reads FNYEAQ. The CDR3 nucleotides read TGTGCCAGCAGCTTAGCGGTATCTAGCGGGGGCCAAGAGACCCAGTACTTC. Encoded protein: CASSLAVSSGGQETQYF.

The rearrangement uses TRBV4-1 and TRBJ2-1; perhaps TRBD2 as D (5 bases). CDR1 and CDR2 (germline): MGHRA, YSYEKL. V lost 1 base and J lost 7, with 14 bases in between. The CDR3 contains 15 residues. CDR3 coding DNA: TGCGCCAGCAGCCAAGGCCGGACTCTGGGAAATGAGCAGTTCTTC. Translating gives CASSQGRTLGNEQFF.

This clonotype appeared many times. The chain has TRBV7-2 and TRBJ1-6; D may be TRBD1 (5 bases). The CDR3 contains 14 residues. In germline, CDR1 is SGHTA, CDR2 FQGNSA. The V end was cut by 3 bases, the J end by 10 bases, with 13 bases between. CDR3 residues: CASSFGQNRSPLHF. CDR3 nucleotide sequence: TGTGCCAGCAGCTTCGGACAAAATAGGTCACCCCTCCACTTT.

This clonotype was observed many times. This sequence joins TRBV6-2 or TRBV6-3 and TRBJ1-2, with TRBD1 matching 9 bases. V lost 7 bases to trimming and J lost 4 bases; unmatched junction nucleotides: 10. The CDR3 contains 15 residues. Germline CDR1 reads MNHEY; CDR2 reads SVGEGT. CDR3 in amino acids: CASTGTGLRGYGYTF. In DNA form, the CDR3 reads TGTGCCAGCACGGGGACAGGGCTGCGCGGCTATGGCTACACCTTC.

This clonotype has only a few counts. The rearrangement uses TRBV20-1 and TRBJ2-5; 7 nucleotides align to TRBD2. Germline V gene data show CDR1 as DFQATT and CDR2 as SNEGSKA (reference sequence). The CDR3 consists of 12 residues. With V trimmed by 8 bases and J by 2 bases, 5 bases remained unmatched. The CDR3 bases are TGCAGTTTGGGGCGGGAGCAAGAGACCCAGTACTTC. Translating it yields CSLGREQETQYF.

The chain carries TRBV28 and TRBJ2-6; D not certain. Trimming shortened V by 2 bases and J by 1 base, and 6 bases separated the two germline ends. CDR1 is MDHEN, CDR2 SYDVKM, per germline. The CDR3 runs 15 residues. In DNA form, the CDR3 reads TGTGCCAGCAGTTTACAAGAGTCTGGGGCCAACGTCCTGACTTTC. Amino acid sequence: CASSLQESGANVLTF.

The chain joins TRBV20-1 to TRBJ2-3; 13 bases are shared with TRBD2. The germline CDR1 and CDR2 sequences are DFQATT and SNEGSKA (reference sequence). V trimming: 4 bases; J trimming: 7 bases; junction bases outside the gene matches: 8. The length of the CDR3 is 15 residues. As DNA, the CDR3 is TGCAGTGCTACGTCGACTAGCGGGGGGCGAAATACGCAGTATTTT. This codes for CSATSTSGGRNTQYF.

This clonotype was counted only a few times. The chain carries TRBV10-3 and TRBJ1-4; 8 bases match TRBD1. Germline CDR1 and CDR2: ENHRY and SYGVKD. V shed 10 bases, J shed 7 bases, and the junction held 5 bases outside the gene matches. The CDR3 consists of 12 residues. CDR3 protein: CATRQGPEKLFF. The CDR3 nucleotides are TGTGCCACCAGACAGGGGCCTGAAAAACTGTTTTTT.

The chain employs TRBV7-2 and TRBJ2-1; the match to TRBD2 covers 7 bases. The CDR3 runs to 14 residues. CDR1 SGHTA and CDR2 FQGNSA come from the germline V gene. The V and J ends lost 5 bases and 13 bases, in that order; junction bases with no gene match: 14. The DNA of the CDR3 is TGTGCCAGCAGCCCCCGGGGAGGGAAAGAGACCCAGTTCTTC. Protein product: CASSPRGGKETQFF.

This rearrangement joins TRBV11-2 to TRBJ1-2; D remains unclear. This CDR3 has 11 amino acids. The germline gives CDR1 SGHAT, CDR2 FQNNGV. The V end lost 4 bases, the J end lost 8 bases, and 8 bases lay between the germline ends. CDR3 sequence reads: CASSSGWGYTF. DNA of the CDR3: TGTGCCAGCAGCTCGGGTTGGGGCTACACCTTC.

The V and J genes are TRBV28 and TRBJ2-7; weak D call: TRBD2 (6 bases). V dropped 3 bases and J dropped 0 bases, with 12 bases sitting between them. The germline gives CDR1 MDHEN, CDR2 SYDVKM. The CDR3 totals 15 residues. CDR3 nucleotides: TGTGCCAGCAGTTTTCCTAGCGCGTCCTCCTACGAGCAGTACTTC. Translation gives CASSFPSASSYEQYF.

A word on this clonotype: Germline is not matched at one junction end, which may reflect a read error. The chain recombines TRBV7-2 with TRBJ2-5, with D unclear. The CDR3 loop spans 13 amino acids. The germline V gene encodes CDR1 SGHTA and CDR2 FQGNSA. Written as DNA, the CDR3 is TGTTCCAGCAGCTTAGGAGACCTCAAGACCCAGTACTTC. Amino acid sequence: CSSSLGDLKTQYF.

This sequence joins TRBV7-9 and TRBJ2-3; D is ambiguous. Per the germline V gene, CDR1 is SEHNR and CDR2 is FQNEAQ (reference sequence). The V and J ends lost 5 bases and 0 bases respectively, with 15 bases between them. The CDR3 length is 16 residues. The CDR3 DNA follows: TGTGCCAGCAGCCCTGGAGTGTTCACTAGCACAGATACGCAGTATTTT. It translates to CASSPGVFTSTDTQYF.

Here the CDR3 DNA reads TGCGCCAGCAGCCAAGGGGGGGCAGGGGACTACGAGCAGTACTTC. Its translation is CASSQGGAGDYEQYF. V and J are TRBV4-1 and TRBJ2-7, with D possibly called TRBD1 or TRBD2 (6 bases each). V was cut by 1 base and J by 3 bases, with 13 bases left in between. This CDR3 comprises 15 residues. Looked up from germline, CDR1 is MGHRA and CDR2 is YSYEKL.

This chain joins TRBV20-1 and TRBJ2-1; 7 bases agree with TRBD2. V shed 4 bases, J shed 12 bases, and the junction held 15 bases outside the gene matches. In germline, CDR1 is DFQATT, CDR2 SNEGSKA (reference sequence). CDR3 size: 14 residues. CDR3 amino acids: CSATGGISTGGQFF. In DNA, the CDR3 is TGCAGTGCTACCGGGGGGATCTCCACGGGTGGGCAGTTCTTC.

This clonotype was counted many times. The chain employs TRBV9 and TRBJ2-7, with D unresolved. Between the trimmed V and J ends, which lost 1 base and 2 bases, there was a span of 10 bases. The germline V gene encodes CDR1 SGDLS and CDR2 YYNGEE. The CDR3 has 14 amino acids. This CDR3 is CASSVHGAAYEQYF. The CDR3, as DNA: TGTGCCAGCAGCGTACACGGCGCCGCCTACGAGCAGTACTTC.

To note about this clonotype: The junction shows a germline mismatch at one end, possibly a read error. V gene TRBV7-9 combines with J gene TRBJ2-2; D possibly uses TRBD1 or TRBD2 (5 bases each). The CDR3 has 15 residues. Per germline, CDR1 SEHNR and CDR2 FQNEAQ (reference sequence). The CDR3 spells CASSASRQNTGERFF. In DNA form, the CDR3 reads TGTGCCAGCAGCGCGTCCCGACAGAACACCGGGGAGCGGTTTTTT.

This clonotype has just a few counts. This chain links TRBV13 with TRBJ2-1; possible D gene TRBD1, 6 bases. The ends were cut back, 6 bases at V and 0 bases at J, with 15 bases in the middle. Germline V gene sequence: CDR1 PRHDT, CDR2 FYEKMQ (reference sequence). The CDR3 is made up of 16 amino acids. DNA of the CDR3: TGTGCCAGCAGAGCCCTCAAGGGGGACTCCTACAATGAGCAGTTCTTC. It specifies CASRALKGDSYNEQFF.

This clonotype has a count of ten or more. The J gene is TRBJ1-1, the V gene TRBV4-3, with a possible D match to TRBD1 (6 bases). This CDR3 has 14 amino acids. Germline V gene lookup returns CDR1 LGHNA and CDR2 YSLEER. V was shortened by 5 bases and J by 1 base, with 11 bases between the two germline ends. CDR3 residues: CASSKGGWNTEAFF. CDR3 DNA sequence: TGCGCCAGCAGCAAGGGGGGGTGGAACACTGAAGCTTTCTTT.

Notes on this clonotype: An end of the junction differs from the germline gene, which may be a read error. This chain links TRBV4-3 with TRBJ1-2, with 11 bases lining up with TRBD1. Looked up from germline, CDR1 is LGHNA and CDR2 is YSLEER. There are 18 residues in the CDR3. The CDR3 DNA sequence: TGCGCCAGCAACCAAGCCGGGACAGGGGGACCAAATGGGTATGGCTACACCTTC. Its protein product is CASNQAGTGGPNGYGYTF.

This chain uses TRBV14 with TRBJ2-6; tentatively, D is TRBD1 (5 bases). The CDR3 loop spans 16 amino acids. V lost 3 bases to trimming and J lost 8 bases, with 17 bases between them. Germline V gene sequence: CDR1 SGHDN, CDR2 FVKESK. CDR3 bases: TGTGCCAGCAGCCAGGACCGGTATGCAGGGACCAACGTCCTGACTTTC. Its translation: CASSQDRYAGTNVLTF.

This clonotype showed up just a few times. The V and J genes are TRBV15 and TRBJ1-5; D perhaps matches TRBD1 (6 bases). Germline lookup yields CDR1 LNHNV and CDR2 YYDKDF (reference sequence). CDR3 length equals 16 residues. The V end lost 3 bases, the J end lost 1 base, and 13 bases lay between the germline ends. The CDR3 sequence: CATSSNRDGSNQPQHF. DNA for the CDR3: TGTGCCACCAGCAGCAACAGGGATGGGAGCAATCAGCCCCAGCATTTT.

Remarks on this clonotype: Given a much more abundant clone one base away, this may be a read error. The V gene is TRBV12-3 or TRBV12-4, the J gene TRBJ2-7, with D tentatively TRBD1 (5 bases). The CDR3 runs to 14 residues. This chain's CDR3 is CACSFDQTAPEQYF. The CDR3 bases are TGTGCCTGCAGTTTCGACCAGACAGCCCCCGAGCAGTACTTC.